This T cell receptor beta chain was observed in a study of T-cell reconstitution after alpha-beta-depleted transplantation in children. This clonotype was recorded at least ten times. Germline CDR1 is SGHDT and CDR2 is YYEEEE. V gave up 0 bases and J gave up 0 bases, with 12 bases separating them. This CDR3 has 16 residues. Preparation of the TCRbeta library involved a method that used unique molecular identifiers. MiXCR was run by TCRdb on the PCR reads, yielding one entry per CDR3 protein. There are fewer than 120,000 distinct CDR3 sequences in the sample; over 9% occur only once, and about 8.8% lies in the top ten.

The chain uses TRBV5-6 and TRBJ1-2; D perhaps matches TRBD1 (5 bases). This TCR was recovered from a human donor who donated a stem cell graft to a child with acute lymphoblastic leukemia. The sample was PBMCs from the stem cell graft donor, taken from the stem cell graft. CDR3 residues: CASSLVLDRTNYGYTF. The CDR3 nucleotides read TGTGCCAGCAGCTTGGTTCTTGACAGAACTAACTATGGCTACACCTTC.